Below are 7 T cell receptor beta chains sequenced from a single sample in a study of cytomegalovirus exposure and HLA in healthy donors. The PCR was carried out with 60 Vbeta primers and 13 Jbeta primers. Here immunoSEQ multiplex PCR was the method, and the copy in TCRdb shows in-frame clones only, minus some. The table shows 80,000 to 100,000 clones, with 81% occurring only once. Sample: PBMCs. Source of these receptors: a man in his forties in good health and CMV-seropositive.

The chain combines TRBV5-6 with TRBJ2-1; a possible D gene is TRBD2 (6 bases). The CDR3 runs to 16 residues. Between the trimmed V and J ends, which lost 1 base and 0 bases, there was a span of 11 bases. The germline V gene has CDR1 SGHDT and CDR2 YYEEEE. CDR3 amino acids: CASSLSPGDSYNEQFF. CDR3 coding DNA: TGTGCCAGCAGCTTGTCTCCGGGGGACTCCTACAATGAGCAGTTCTTC.

The V gene is TRBV5-1, the J gene TRBJ2-2; 10 bases line up with TRBD2. Looked up from germline, CDR1 is SGHRS and CDR2 is YFSETQ. Trimming at V came to 3 bases and at J to 5 bases, leaving 7 bases not matched to a gene. The CDR3 is 16 residues long. Here the CDR3 reads CASSSPSGGTTGELFF. In DNA form, the CDR3 reads TGCGCCAGCAGCTCCCCTAGCGGGGGAACTACCGGGGAGCTGTTTTTT.

This clone occurred a few times. The chain joins TRBV4-2 to TRBJ1-5, with TRBD1 matching over 7 bases. Germline assignment: CDR1 LGHNA and CDR2 YNFKEQ. This CDR3 is 16 amino acids long. V gave up 1 base and J gave up 3 bases; unmatched junction bases: 6. The CDR3 nucleotides are TGTGCCAGCAGCCAAGGGAGGGGGCTAATCAATCAGCCCCAGCATTTT. Protein product: CASSQGRGLINQPQHF.

This clone was seen a single time. The chain combines TRBV5-1 with TRBJ2-1, with a possible D match to TRBD2 (5 bases). The CDR3 runs 12 residues. Germline assignment: CDR1 SGHRS and CDR2 YFSETQ. Trimming cost V 4 bases and J 10 bases, with 12 bases left between them. CDR3 residues: CASSPVEREQFF. CDR3 nucleotides: TGCGCCAGCAGCCCCGTTGAGCGGGAGCAGTTCTTC.

This chain connects TRBV18 to TRBJ1-2; D is possibly TRBD1 (5 bases). Germline CDR1 reads KGHSH; CDR2 reads LQKENI. The CDR3 sequence is 13 residues long. V was shortened by 0 bases and J by 6 bases, with 8 bases between the two germline ends. CDR3 in DNA: TGTGCCAGCTCACCACCACAGGCCCATGGCTACACCTTC. Protein sequence: CASSPPQAHGYTF.

This chain links TRBV7-6 with TRBJ2-7, with 7 bases identical to TRBD1. The CDR3 consists of 13 residues. Per the germline V gene, CDR1 is SGHVS and CDR2 is FNYEAQ. J gave up 7 bases and V 1 base, and 4 bases lay outside the gene matches. The CDR3 coding sequence is TGTGCCAGCAGCTTAGAGGGGGCGCGAGAGCAGTACTTC. As protein: CASSLEGAREQYF.

The rearrangement links TRBV5-1 to TRBJ2-7, with 7 bases that match TRBD1. The CDR3 contains 15 residues. V gave up 0 bases and J gave up 5 bases; unmatched junction bases: 8. Germline assignment: CDR1 SGHRS and CDR2 YFSETQ. In DNA, the CDR3 is TGCGCCAGCAGCTTGGGACAGGGTGGCTTACACGAGCAGTACTTC. Its protein is CASSLGQGGLHEQYF.